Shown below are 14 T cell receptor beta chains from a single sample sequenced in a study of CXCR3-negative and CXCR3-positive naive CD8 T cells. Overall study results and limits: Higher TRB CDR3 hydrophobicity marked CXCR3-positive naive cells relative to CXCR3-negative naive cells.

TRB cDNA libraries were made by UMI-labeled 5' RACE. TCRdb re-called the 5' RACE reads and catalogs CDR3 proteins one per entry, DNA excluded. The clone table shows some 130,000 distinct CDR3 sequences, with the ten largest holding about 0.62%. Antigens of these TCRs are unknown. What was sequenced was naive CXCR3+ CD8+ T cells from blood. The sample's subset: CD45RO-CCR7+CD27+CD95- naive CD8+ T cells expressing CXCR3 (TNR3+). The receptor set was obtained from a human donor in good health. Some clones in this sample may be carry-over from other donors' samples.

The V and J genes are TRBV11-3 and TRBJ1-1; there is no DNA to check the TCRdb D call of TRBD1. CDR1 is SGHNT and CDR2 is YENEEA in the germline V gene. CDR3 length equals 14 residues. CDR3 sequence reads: CAITFGAMNTEAFF.

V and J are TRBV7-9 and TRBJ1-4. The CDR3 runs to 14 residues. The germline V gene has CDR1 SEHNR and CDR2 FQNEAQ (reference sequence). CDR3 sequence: CASSLGPEGEKLFF. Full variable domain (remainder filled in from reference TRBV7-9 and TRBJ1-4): DTGVSQNPRHKITKRGQNVTFRCDPISEHNRLYWYRQTLGQGPEFLTYFQNEAQLEKSRLLSDRFSAERPKGSFSTLEIQRTEQGDSAMYLCASSLGPEGEKLFFGSGTQLSVL.

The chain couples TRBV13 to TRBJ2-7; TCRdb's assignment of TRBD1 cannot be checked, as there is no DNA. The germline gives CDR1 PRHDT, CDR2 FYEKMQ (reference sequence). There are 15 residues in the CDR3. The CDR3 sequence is CASSLDGTGSYEQYF.

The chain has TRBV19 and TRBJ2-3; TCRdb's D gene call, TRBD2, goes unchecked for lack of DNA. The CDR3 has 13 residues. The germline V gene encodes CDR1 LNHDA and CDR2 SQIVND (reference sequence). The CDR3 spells CASQELVTDTQYF. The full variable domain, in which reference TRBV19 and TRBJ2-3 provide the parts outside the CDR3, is DGGITQSPKYLFRKEGQNVTLSCEQNLNHDAMYWYRQDPGQGLRLIYYSQIVNDFQKGDIAEGYSVSREKKESFPLTVTSAQKNPTAFYLCASQELVTDTQYFGPGTRLTVL.

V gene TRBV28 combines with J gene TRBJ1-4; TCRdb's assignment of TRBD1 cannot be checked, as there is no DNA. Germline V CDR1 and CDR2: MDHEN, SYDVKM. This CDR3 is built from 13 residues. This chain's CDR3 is CASRERRYEKLFF.

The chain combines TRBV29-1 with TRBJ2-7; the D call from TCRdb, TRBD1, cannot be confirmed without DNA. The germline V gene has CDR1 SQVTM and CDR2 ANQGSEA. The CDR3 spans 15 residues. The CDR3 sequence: CSVVGGMGTGNEQYF.

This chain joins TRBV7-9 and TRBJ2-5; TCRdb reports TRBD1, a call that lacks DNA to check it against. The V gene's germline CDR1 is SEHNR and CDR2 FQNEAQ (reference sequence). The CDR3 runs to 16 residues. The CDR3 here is CASSSPSTGGLETQYF.

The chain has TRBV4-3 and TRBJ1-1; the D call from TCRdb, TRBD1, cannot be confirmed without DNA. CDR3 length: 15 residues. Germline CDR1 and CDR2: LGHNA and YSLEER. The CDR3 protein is CASSIYRGGDTEAFF.

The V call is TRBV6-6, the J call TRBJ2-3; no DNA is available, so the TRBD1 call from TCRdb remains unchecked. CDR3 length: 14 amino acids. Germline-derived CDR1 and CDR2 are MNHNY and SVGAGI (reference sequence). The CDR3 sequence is CASSYWTGTDTQYF.

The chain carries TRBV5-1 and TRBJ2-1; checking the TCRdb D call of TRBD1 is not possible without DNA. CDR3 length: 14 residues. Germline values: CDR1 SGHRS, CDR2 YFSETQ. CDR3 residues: CASSSPGPGDEQFF.

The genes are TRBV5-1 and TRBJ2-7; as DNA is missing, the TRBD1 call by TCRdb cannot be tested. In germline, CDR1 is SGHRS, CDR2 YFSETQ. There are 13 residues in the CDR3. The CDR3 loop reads CASRGESSYEQYF.

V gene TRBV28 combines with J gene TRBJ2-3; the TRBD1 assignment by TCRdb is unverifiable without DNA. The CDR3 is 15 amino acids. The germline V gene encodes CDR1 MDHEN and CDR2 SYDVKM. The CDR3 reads CASSQDREESDTQYF.

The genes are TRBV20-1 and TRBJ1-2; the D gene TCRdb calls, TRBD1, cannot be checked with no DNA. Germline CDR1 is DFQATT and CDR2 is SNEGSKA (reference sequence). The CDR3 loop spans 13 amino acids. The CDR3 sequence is CSAREIAGYGYTF.

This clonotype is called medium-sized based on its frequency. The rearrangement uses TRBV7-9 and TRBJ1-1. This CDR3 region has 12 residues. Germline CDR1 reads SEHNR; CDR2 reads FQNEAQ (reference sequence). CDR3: CASSFGDTEAFF.